The rows below give T cell receptor beta chains drawn from one sample of a study of blood T cells in healthy people across ages. Each CDR3 protein is one row after TCRdb ran MiXCR on the 5' RACE reads. The table includes some 1.4 million distinct CDR3 sequences, about 43% detected once. Source material: blood. The receptors derive from a woman younger than 30 in good health. Each CDR3 is given with its conserved first and last residue. A D gene is named only where the DNA matches it firmly. A row's size may be missing; if present it is once, few, many or a size class.

j_call	v_call	d_call	cdr3_length	clone_size	cdr3_nt	cdr3_aa
TRBJ1-4	TRBV11-2	TRBD1	14	.	TGTGCCAGCAGCCGGGGACAGATGAATGAAAAACTGTTTTTT	CASSRGQMNEKLFF
TRBJ2-5	TRBV7-9	.	15	few	TGTGCCAGCAGCTTAGAGGTTCGGGGCCTAGAGACCCAGTACTTC	CASSLEVRGLETQYF
TRBJ2-5	TRBV27	.	15	.	TGTGCCAGCAGTCCCCCTCGGGACGCGCAAGAGACCCAGTACTTC	CASSPPRDAQETQYF
TRBJ1-2	TRBV5-1	TRBD1	15	few	TGCGCCAGCAGCTTATCTACACAGGGGGCGGATGGCTACACCTTC	CASSLSTQGADGYTF
TRBJ1-1	TRBV6-6	.	16	.	TGTGCCAGCAGTTTGCCTAACAGGGATTGGAACACTGAAACTTTCTTT	CASSLPNRDWNTETFF
TRBJ2-7	TRBV9	TRBD2	15	few	TGTGCCAGCAGCGTCGGACTAGCGGGGGACTACGAGCAGTACTTC	CASSVGLAGDYEQYF
TRBJ1-2	TRBV15	.	19	few	TGTGCCACCAGCAGAGATCCCTATGACTCCAGGGGAGCTAACTATGGCTACACCTTC	CATSRDPYDSRGANYGYTF
TRBJ1-1	TRBV27	.	15	.	TGTGCCAGCAGTTTATCGCGGGGATATGACACTGAAGCTTTCTTT	CASSLSRGYDTEAFF
TRBJ2-7	TRBV29-1	.	12	many	TGCAGCGTCTCAATAGACAGGACCGAGCAGTACTTC	CSVSIDRTEQYF
TRBJ2-7	TRBV5-1	TRBD1	15	.	TGCGCCAGCAGCTCGAGGGACAGGCTGGCCTACGAGCAGTACTTC	CASSSRDRLAYEQYF
TRBJ1-1	TRBV20-1	TRBD1	16	.	TGCAGTGCTAGAAAGGCCAGGGGGCCTACGAACACTGAAGCTTTCTTT	CSARKARGPTNTEAFF
TRBJ2-1	TRBV12-3/TRBV12-4	.	10	few	TGTGCCACCTCTGGGTATGAGCAGTTCTTC	CATSGYEQFF
TRBJ2-1	TRBV6-5	.	12	many	TGTGCCAGCAGTTACTTAGAAAATGAGCAGTTCTTC	CASSYLENEQFF
TRBJ2-2	TRBV12-3/TRBV12-4	.	15	few	TGTGCCAGCAGCCTCGAGGGCCTGGGGACCGGGGAGCTGTTTTTT	CASSLEGLGTGELFF
TRBJ2-1	TRBV6-4	TRBD1	16	.	TGTGCCAGCAGTGACGGACGGGACAGGGTACCCAATGAGCAGTTCTTC	CASSDGRDRVPNEQFF
TRBJ2-1	TRBV12-3/TRBV12-4	TRBD1	14	.	TGTGCCTGCAGCGAGACAGGGAGTTGGGCTGAGCAGTTCTTC	CACSETGSWAEQFF
TRBJ1-1	TRBV7-2	TRBD1	13	.	TGTGCCAGCAGCTCCGACAGGGGGGGAGCAGCTTTCTTT	CASSSDRGGAAFF
TRBJ2-7	TRBV4-1	TRBD2	14	.	TGCGCCAGCAGCCGCTGGACTAGCGAGGGCGAGCAGTACTTC	CASSRWTSEGEQYF
TRBJ2-3	TRBV15	.	14	.	TGTGCCACCAGCAACCGGAACCCTGCGGATACGCAGTATTTT	CATSNRNPADTQYF
TRBJ2-7	TRBV6-5	TRBD1	15	few	TGTGCCAGCAGTTACTCGACGGGACAGGGAGCCGAGCAGTACTTC	CASSYSTGQGAEQYF
TRBJ2-7	TRBV6-1	.	12	few	TGTGCCGCACAGGGGGGGCCCTACGAGCAGTACTTC	CAAQGGPYEQYF
TRBJ2-1	TRBV6-1	.	16	.	TGTGCCAGCAGTGGCCCCCCGGGACTTCCCTTCTATGAGCAGTTCTTC	CASSGPPGLPFYEQFF
TRBJ1-2	TRBV6-5	.	13	.	TGTGCCAGCAGTGACTGGCCACAGGATGGCTACACCTTC	CASSDWPQDGYTF
TRBJ2-5	TRBV7-2	TRBD2	16	.	TGTGCCAGCAGCCCCCCCCTTAGCGGGGGTAAAGAGACCCAGTACTTC	CASSPPLSGGKETQYF
TRBJ1-2	TRBV7-2	.	13	once	TGTGCCAGCAGCGGGCCGGGACCGGGTGTTTACACCTTC	CASSGPGPGVYTF
TRBJ1-4	TRBV10-3	TRBD1	13	.	TGTGCCACCCAGGGGGGACTCGGCGAAAAACTGTTTTTT	CATQGGLGEKLFF
TRBJ2-7	TRBV4-1	.	14	.	TGCGCCAGCAGCCAACAGGAGGGGTCCTACGAGCAGTACTTC	CASSQQEGSYEQYF